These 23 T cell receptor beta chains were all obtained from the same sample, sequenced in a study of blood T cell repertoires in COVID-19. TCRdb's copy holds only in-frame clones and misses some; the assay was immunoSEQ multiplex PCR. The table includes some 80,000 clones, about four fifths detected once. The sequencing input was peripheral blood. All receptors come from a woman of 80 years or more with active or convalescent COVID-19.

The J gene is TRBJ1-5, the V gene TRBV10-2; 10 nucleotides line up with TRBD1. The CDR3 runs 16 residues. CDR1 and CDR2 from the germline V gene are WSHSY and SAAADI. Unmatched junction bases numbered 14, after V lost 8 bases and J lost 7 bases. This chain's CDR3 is CASGFKLTGGLQPQHF. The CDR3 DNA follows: TGCGCCAGCGGCTTTAAATTGACAGGGGGCCTGCAGCCCCAGCATTTT.

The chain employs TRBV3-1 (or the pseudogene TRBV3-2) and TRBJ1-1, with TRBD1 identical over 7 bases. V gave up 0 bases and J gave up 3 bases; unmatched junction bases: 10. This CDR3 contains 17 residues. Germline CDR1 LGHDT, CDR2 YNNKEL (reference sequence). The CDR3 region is CASSQEGTPQGDTEAFF. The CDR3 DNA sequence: TGTGCCAGCAGCCAAGAAGGGACACCCCAGGGGGACACTGAAGCTTTCTTT.

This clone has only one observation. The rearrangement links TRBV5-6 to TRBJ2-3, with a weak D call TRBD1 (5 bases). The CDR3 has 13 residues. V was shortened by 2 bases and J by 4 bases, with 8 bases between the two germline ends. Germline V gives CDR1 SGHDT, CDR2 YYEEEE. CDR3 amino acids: CASSFAGPDTQYF. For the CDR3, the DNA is TGTGCCAGCAGCTTTGCAGGGCCAGATACGCAGTATTTT.

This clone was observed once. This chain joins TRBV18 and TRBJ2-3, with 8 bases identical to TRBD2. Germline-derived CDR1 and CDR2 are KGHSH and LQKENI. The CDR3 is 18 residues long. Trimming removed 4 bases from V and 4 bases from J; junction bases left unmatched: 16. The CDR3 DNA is TGTGCCAGCTCACGTTCCGACGGGAGGGCCCTCAGGGCAGATACGCAGTATTTT. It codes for CASSRSDGRALRADTQYF.

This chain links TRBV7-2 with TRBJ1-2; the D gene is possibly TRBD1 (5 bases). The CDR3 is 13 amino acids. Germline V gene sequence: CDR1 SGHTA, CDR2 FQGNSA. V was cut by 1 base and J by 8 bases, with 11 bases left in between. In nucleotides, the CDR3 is TGTGCCAGCAGCTTAGGCAGGAGGGGAGGCTACACCTTC. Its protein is CASSLGRRGGYTF.

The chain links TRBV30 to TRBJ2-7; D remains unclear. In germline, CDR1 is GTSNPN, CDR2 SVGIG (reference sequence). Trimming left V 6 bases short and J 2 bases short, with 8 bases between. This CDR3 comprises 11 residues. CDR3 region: CACSPAYEQYF. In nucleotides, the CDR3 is TGTGCCTGCTCCCCAGCCTACGAGCAGTACTTC.

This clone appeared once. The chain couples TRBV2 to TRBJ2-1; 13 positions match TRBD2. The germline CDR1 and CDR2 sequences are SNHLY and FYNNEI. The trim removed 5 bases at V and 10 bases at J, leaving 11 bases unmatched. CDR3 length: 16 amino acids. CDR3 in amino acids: CASSRLGLAGASEQFF. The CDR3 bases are TGTGCCAGCAGTCGATTAGGACTAGCGGGGGCATCAGAGCAGTTCTTC.

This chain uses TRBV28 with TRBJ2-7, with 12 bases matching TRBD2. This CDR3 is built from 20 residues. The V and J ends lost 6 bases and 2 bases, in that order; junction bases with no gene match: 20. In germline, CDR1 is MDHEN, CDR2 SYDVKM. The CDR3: CASSRLGGYTLAGGTYEQYF. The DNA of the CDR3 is TGTGCCAGCAGCCGGCTTGGGGGCTATACTCTAGCGGGAGGGACCTACGAGCAGTACTTC.

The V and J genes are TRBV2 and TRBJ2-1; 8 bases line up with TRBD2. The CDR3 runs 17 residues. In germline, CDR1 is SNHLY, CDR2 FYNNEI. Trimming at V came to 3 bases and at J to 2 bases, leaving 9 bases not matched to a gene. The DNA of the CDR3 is TGTGCCAGCAGTGATATGGTAGCGGGGCTAACCTACAATGAGCAGTTCTTC. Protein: CASSDMVAGLTYNEQFF.

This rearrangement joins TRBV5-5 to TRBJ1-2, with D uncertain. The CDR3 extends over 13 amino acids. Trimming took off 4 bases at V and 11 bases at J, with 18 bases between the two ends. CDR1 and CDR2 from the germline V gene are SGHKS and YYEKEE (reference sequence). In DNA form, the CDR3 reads TGTGCCAGCAGCCCCCGCGGAGGCCCGGGGTACACCTTC. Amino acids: CASSPRGGPGYTF.

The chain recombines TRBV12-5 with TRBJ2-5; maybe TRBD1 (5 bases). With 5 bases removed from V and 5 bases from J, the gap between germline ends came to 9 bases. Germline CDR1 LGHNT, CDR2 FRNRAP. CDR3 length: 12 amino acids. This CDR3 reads CASGPAGETQYF. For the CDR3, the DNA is TGTGCTAGTGGTCCCGCAGGGGAGACCCAGTACTTC. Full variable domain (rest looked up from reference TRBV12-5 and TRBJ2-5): DARVTQTPRHKVTEMGQEVTMRCQPILGHNTVFWYRQTMMQGLELLAYFRNRAPLDDSGMPKDRFSAEMPDATLATLKIQPSEPRDSAVYFCASGPAGETQYFGPGTRLLVL.

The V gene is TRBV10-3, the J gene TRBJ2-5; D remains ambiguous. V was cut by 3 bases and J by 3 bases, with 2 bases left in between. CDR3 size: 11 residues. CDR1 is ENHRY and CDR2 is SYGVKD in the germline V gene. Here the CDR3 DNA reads TGTGCCATCAGTGATAAAGAGACCCAGTACTTC. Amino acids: CAISDKETQYF.

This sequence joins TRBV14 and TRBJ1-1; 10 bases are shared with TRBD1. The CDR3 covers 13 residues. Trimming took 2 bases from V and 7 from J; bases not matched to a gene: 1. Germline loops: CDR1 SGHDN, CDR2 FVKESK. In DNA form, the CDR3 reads TGTGCCAGCAGCCAAAGGACAGGGGGTGAAGCTTTCTTT. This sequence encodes CASSQRTGGEAFF.

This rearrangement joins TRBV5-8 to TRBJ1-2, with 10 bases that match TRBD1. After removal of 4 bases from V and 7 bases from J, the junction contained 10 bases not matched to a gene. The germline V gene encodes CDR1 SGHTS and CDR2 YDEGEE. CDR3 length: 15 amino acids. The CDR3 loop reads CASSRRTGGDRGYTF. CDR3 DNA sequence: TGTGCCAGCAGCAGACGGACAGGGGGTGATCGTGGCTACACCTTC.

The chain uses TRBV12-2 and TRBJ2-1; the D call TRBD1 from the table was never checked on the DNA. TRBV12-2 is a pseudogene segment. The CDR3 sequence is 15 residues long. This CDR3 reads CASRLALDRGNEQFF. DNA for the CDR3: TGTGCAAGTCGCTTAGCCCTGGACAGGGGCAATGAGCAGTTCTTC.

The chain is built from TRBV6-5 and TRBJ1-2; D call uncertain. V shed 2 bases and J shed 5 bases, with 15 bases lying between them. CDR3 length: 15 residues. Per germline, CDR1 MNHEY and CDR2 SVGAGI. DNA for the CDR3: TGTGCCAGCAGTTACAGGTCCCCTACTACTTATGGCTACACCTTC. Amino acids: CASSYRSPTTYGYTF.

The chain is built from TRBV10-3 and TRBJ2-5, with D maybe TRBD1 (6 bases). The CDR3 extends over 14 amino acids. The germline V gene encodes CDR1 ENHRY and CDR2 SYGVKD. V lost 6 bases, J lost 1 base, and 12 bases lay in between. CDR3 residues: CAISPTGFQETQYF. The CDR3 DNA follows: TGTGCCATCAGCCCGACAGGTTTCCAAGAGACCCAGTACTTC.

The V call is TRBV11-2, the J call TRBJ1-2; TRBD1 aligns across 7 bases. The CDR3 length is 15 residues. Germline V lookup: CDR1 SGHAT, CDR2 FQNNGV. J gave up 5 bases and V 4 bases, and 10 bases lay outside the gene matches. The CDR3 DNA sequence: TGTGCCAGCAGCTATGACAGGGTAGCTGGGTATGGCTACACCTTC. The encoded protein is CASSYDRVAGYGYTF.

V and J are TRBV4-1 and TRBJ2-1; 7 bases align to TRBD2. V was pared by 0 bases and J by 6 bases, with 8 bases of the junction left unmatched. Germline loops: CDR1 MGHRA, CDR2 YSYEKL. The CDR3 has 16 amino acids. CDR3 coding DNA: TGCGCCAGCAGCCAAGAGGGCGCGGGAGTTGGCAATGAGCAGTTCTTC. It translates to CASSQEGAGVGNEQFF.

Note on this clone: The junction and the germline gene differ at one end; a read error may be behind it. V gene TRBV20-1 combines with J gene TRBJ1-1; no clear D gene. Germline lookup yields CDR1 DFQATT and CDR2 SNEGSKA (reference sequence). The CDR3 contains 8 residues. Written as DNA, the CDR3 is TGCAGTGCTAGAGAAGACTCCTTT. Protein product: CSAREDSF.

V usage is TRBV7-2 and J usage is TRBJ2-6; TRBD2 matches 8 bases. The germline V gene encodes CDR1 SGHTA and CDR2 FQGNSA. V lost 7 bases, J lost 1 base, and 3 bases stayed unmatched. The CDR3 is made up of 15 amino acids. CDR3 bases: TGTGCCAGCAACCCGGGGGGGTCTGGGGCCAACGTCCTGACTTTC. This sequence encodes CASNPGGSGANVLTF. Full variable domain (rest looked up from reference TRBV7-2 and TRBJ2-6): GAGVSQSPSNKVTEKGKDVELRCDPISGHTALYWYRQSLGQGLEFLIYFQGNSAPDKSGLPSDRFSAERTGGSVSTLTIQRTQQEDSAVYLCASNPGGSGANVLTFGAGSRLTVL.

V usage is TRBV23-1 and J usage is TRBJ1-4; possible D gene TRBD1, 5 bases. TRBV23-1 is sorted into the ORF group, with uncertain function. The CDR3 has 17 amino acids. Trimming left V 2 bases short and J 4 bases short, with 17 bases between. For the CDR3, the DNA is TGCGCCAGCAGTCAAACCAGGGCGGGAGACCATAATGAAAAACTGTTTTTT. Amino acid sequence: CASSQTRAGDHNEKLFF.

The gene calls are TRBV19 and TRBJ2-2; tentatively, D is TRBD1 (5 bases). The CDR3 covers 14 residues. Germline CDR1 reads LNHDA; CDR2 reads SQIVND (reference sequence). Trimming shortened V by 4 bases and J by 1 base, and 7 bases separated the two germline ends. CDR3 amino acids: CASSTGWNTGELFF. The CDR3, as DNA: TGTGCCAGTAGTACAGGGTGGAACACCGGGGAGCTGTTTTTT.